This T cell receptor beta chain was obtained from a study of T cell responses to AZD1222 COVID-19 vaccine. Some clones are missing from TCRdb's copy, which holds only in-frame ones; the method was immunoSEQ multiplex PCR. The table lists around 120,000 clones, roughly 82% of them singletons. Study-wide points: Just 5 to 7 people given AZD1222 tested seropositive at baseline. There were mostly white British donors and more females than males, and clonal diversity was possibly underestimated.

A few counts support this clone. Its specificity is unknown. The receptor was derived from an adult who received the AZD1222 COVID-19 vaccine. The source material was peripheral blood, sampled 28 days after the second AZD1222 dose.

CDR3 DNA: TGTGCCAGCAGTCCACCGAGGACAACTGGAAACACCATATATTTT. As protein: CASSPPRTTGNTIYF. The genes are TRBV6-2 or TRBV6-3 and TRBJ1-3; perhaps TRBD1 as D (5 bases). Deletions cut 5 bases from V and 2 bases from J, with 13 bases between. CDR3 size: 15 residues. Germline V CDR1 and CDR2: MNHEY, SVGEGT.